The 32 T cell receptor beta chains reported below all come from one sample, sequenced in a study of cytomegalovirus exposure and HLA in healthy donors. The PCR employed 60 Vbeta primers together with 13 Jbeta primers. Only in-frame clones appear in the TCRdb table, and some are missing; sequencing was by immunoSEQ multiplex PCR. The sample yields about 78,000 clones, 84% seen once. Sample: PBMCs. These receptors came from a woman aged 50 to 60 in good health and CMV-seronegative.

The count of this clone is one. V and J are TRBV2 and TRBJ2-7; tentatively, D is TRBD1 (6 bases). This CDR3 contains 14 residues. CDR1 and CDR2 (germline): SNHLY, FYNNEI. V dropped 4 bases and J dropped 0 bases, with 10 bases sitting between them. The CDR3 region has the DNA TGTGCCAGCAGTGGCAGGACAGACTCCTACGAGCAGTACTTC. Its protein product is CASSGRTDSYEQYF.

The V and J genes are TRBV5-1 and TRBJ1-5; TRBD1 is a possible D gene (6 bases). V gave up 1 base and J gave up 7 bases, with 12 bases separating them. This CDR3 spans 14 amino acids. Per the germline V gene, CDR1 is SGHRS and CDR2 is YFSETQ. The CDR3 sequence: CASSLSGGGQPQHF. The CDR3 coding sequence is TGCGCCAGCAGCTTGAGTGGGGGCGGACAGCCCCAGCATTTT. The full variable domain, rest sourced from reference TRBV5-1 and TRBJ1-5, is KAGVTQTPRYLIKTRGQQVTLSCSPISGHRSVSWYQQTPGQGLQFLFEYFSETQRNKGNFPGRFSGRQFSNSRSEMNVSTLELGDSALYLCASSLSGGGQPQHFGDGTRLSIL.

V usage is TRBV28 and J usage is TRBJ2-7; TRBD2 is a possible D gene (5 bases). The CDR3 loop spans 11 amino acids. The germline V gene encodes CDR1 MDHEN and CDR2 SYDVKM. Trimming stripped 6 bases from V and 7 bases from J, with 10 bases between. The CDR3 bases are TGTGCCAGCAGCCTATGGGAGGAGCAGTACTTC. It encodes CASSLWEEQYF. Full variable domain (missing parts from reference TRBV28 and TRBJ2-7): DVKVTQSSRYLVKRTGEKVFLECVQDMDHENMFWYRQDPGLGLRLIYFSYDVKMKEKGDIPEGYSVSREKKERFSLILESASTNQTSMYLCASSLWEEQYFGPGTRLTVT.

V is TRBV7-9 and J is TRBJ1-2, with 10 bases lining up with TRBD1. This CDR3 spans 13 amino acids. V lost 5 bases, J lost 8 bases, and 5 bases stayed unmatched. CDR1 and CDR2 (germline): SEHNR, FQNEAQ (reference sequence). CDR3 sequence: CASSRTGGGGYTF. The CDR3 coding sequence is TGTGCCAGCAGCCGGACAGGGGGTGGCGGCTACACCTTC.

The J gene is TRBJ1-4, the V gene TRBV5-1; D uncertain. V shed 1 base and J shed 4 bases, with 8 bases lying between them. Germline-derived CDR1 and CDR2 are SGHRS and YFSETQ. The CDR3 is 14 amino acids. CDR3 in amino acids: CASSLTSGNEKLFF. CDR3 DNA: TGCGCCAGCAGCTTGACGTCCGGTAATGAAAAACTGTTTTTT.

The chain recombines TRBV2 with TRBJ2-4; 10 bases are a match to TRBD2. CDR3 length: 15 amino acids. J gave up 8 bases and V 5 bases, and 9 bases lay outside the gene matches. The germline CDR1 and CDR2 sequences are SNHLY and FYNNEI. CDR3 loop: CASSSTSGSRDIQYF. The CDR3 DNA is TGTGCCAGCAGTTCGACTAGCGGGTCGAGGGACATTCAGTACTTC.

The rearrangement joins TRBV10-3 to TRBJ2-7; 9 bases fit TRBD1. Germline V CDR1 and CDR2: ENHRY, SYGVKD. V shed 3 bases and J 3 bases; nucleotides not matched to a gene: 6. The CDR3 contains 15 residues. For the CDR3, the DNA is TGTGCCATCAGTGATCACAGGGGGCAACACTACGAGCAGTACTTC. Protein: CAISDHRGQHYEQYF.

As DNA, the CDR3 is TGTGCCAGCAGTTACTCCCGGGAGCAAGATACGCAGTATTTT. Translated, it gives CASSYSREQDTQYF. This chain connects TRBV6-5 to TRBJ2-3, with D possibly matching TRBD2 (6 bases). The CDR3 is made up of 14 amino acids. Trimming removed 0 bases at V and 5 bases at J, with 9 bases between. The germline CDR1 and CDR2 sequences are MNHEY and SVGAGI.

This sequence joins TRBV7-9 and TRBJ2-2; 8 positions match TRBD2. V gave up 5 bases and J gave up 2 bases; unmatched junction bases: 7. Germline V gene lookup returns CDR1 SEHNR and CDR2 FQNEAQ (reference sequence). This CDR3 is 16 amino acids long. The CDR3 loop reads CASSAGVAGNTGELFF. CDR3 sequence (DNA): TGTGCCAGCAGCGCCGGGGTAGCGGGAAACACCGGGGAGCTGTTTTTT.

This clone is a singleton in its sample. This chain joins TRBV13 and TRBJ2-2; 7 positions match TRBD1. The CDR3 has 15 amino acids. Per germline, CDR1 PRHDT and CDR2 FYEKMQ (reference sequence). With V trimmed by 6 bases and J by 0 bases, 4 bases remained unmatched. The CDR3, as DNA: TGTGCCAGCAGGGAAACAGGGGCGAACACCGGGGAGCTGTTTTTT. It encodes CASRETGANTGELFF.

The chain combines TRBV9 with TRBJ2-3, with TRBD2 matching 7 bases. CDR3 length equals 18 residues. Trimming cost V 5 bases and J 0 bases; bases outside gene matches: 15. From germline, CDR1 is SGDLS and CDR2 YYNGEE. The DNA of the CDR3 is TGTGCCAGCAGTCGTAACCCGGGGGGAGAAACGAGCACAGATACGCAGTATTTT. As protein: CASSRNPGGETSTDTQYF.

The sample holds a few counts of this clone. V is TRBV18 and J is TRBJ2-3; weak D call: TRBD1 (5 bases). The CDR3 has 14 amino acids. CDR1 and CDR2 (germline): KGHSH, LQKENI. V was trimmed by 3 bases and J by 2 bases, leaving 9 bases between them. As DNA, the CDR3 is TGTGCCAGCTCACCCTCGACAGTCACAGATACGCAGTATTTT. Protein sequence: CASSPSTVTDTQYF.

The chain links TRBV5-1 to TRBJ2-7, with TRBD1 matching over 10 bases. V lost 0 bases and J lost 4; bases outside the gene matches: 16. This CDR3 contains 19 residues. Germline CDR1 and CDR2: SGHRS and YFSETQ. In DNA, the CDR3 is TGCGCCAGCAGCTTGGTGGCGGCAATAAGCGACAGGGGGCTATACGAGCAGTACTTC. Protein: CASSLVAAISDRGLYEQYF.

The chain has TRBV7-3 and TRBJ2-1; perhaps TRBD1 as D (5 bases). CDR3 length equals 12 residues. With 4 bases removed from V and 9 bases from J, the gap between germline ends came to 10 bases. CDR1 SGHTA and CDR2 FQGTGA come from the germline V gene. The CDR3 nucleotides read TGTGCCAGCAGCTCCAGGGTCGGTGAGCAGTTCTTC. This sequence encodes CASSSRVGEQFF. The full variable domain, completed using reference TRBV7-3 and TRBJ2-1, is GAGVSQTPSNKVTEKGKYVELRCDPISGHTALYWYRQSLGQGPEFLIYFQGTGAADDSGLPNDRFFAVRPEGSVSTLKIQRTERGDSAVYLCASSSRVGEQFFGPGTRLTVL.

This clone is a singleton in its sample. CDR3 loop: CASSLSGQGVTKNIQYF. In DNA, the CDR3 is TGTGCCAGCAGTTTATCGGGACAGGGGGTAACCAAAAACATTCAGTACTTC. The V gene is TRBV27, the J gene TRBJ2-4, with 11 bases aligning to TRBD1. This CDR3 has 17 amino acids. V lost 0 bases and J lost 2; bases outside the gene matches: 3. From germline, CDR1 is MNHEY and CDR2 SMNVEV (reference sequence).

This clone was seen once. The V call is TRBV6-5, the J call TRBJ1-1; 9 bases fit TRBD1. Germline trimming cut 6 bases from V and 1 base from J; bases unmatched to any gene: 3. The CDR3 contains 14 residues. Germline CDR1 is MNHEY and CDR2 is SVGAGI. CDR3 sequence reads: CASSRQGGNTEAFF. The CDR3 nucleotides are TGTGCCAGCAGCAGACAGGGGGGGAACACTGAAGCTTTCTTT.

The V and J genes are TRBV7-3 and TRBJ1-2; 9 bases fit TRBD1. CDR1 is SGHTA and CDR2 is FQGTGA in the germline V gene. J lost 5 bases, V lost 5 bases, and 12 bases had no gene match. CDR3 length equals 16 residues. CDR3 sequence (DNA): TGTGCCAGCAGCCCCACTCCGGGACAGGGCACTTATGGCTACACCTTC. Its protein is CASSPTPGQGTYGYTF.

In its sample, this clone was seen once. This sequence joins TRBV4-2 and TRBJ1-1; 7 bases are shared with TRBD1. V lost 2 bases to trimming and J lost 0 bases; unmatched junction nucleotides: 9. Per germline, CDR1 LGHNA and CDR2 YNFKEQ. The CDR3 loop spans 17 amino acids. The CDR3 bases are TGTGCCAGCAGCCAATTACTCCGGGACAGATTGAACACTGAAGCTTTCTTT. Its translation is CASSQLLRDRLNTEAFF.

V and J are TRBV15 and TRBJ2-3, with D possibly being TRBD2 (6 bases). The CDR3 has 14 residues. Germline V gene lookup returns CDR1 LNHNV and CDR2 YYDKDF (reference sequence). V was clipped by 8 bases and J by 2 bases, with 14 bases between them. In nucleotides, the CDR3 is TGTGCCACCTTTTCCGGGGGATTCACAGATACGCAGTATTTT. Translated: CATFSGGFTDTQYF.

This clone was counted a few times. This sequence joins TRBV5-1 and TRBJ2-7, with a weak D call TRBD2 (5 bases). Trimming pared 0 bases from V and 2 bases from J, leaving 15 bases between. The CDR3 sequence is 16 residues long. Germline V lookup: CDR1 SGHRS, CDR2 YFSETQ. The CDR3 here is CASSLESAAGPYEQYF. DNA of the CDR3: TGCGCCAGCAGCTTGGAGAGTGCGGCGGGTCCCTACGAGCAGTACTTC. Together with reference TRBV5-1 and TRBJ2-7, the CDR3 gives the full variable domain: KAGVTQTPRYLIKTRGQQVTLSCSPISGHRSVSWYQQTPGQGLQFLFEYFSETQRNKGNFPGRFSGRQFSNSRSEMNVSTLELGDSALYLCASSLESAAGPYEQYFGPGTRLTVT.

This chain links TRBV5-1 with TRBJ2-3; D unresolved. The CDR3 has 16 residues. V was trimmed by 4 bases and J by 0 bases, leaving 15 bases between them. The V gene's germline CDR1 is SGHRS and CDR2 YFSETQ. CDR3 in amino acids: CASSPGATRSTDTQYF. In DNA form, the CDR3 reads TGCGCCAGCAGCCCCGGAGCTACTCGTAGCACAGATACGCAGTATTTT.

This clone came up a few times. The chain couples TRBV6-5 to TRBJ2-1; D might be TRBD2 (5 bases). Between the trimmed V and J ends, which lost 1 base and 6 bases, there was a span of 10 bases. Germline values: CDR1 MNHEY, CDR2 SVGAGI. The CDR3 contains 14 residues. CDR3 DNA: TGTGCCAGCAGTTACTACGGGGAAGGCAATGAGCAGTTCTTC. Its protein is CASSYYGEGNEQFF.

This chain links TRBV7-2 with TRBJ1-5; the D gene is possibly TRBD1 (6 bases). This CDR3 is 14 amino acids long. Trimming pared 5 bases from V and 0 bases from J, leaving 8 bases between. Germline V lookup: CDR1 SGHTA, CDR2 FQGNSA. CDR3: CASSQGNSNQPQHF. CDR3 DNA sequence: TGTGCCAGCAGCCAGGGGAATAGCAATCAGCCCCAGCATTTT.

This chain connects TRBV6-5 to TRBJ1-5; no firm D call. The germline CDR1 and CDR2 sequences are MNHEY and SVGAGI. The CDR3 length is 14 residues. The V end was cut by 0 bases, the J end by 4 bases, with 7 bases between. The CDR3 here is CASSYSEANQPQHF. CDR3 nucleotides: TGTGCCAGCAGTTACTCGGAAGCGAATCAGCCCCAGCATTTT.

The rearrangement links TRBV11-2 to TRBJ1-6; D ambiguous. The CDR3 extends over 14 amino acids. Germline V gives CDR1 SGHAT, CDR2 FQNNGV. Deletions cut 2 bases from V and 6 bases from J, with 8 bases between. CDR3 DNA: TGTGCCAGCAGCTTACAGGTCGCTAATTCACCCCTCCACTTT. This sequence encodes CASSLQVANSPLHF.

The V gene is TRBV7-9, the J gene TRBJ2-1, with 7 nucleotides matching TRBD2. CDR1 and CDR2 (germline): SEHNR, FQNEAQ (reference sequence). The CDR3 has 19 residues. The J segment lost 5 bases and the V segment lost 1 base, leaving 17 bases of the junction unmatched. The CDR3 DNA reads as TGTGCCAGCAGCTTAGGTTTACGGCCGCTAGCGGCATCCGACAATGAGCAGTTCTTC. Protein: CASSLGLRPLAASDNEQFF.

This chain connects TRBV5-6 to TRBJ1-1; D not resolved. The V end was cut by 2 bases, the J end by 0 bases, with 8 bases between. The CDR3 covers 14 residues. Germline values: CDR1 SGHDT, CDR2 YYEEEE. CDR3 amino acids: CASSFDMLNTEAFF. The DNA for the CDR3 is TGTGCCAGCAGCTTCGACATGCTGAACACTGAAGCTTTCTTT.

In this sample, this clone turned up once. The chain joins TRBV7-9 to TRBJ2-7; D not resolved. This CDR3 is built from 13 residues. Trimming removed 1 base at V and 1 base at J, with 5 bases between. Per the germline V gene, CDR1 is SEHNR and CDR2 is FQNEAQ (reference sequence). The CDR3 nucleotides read TGTGCCAGCAGCTTAGGGCCTTCCTACGAGCAGTACTTC. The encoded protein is CASSLGPSYEQYF. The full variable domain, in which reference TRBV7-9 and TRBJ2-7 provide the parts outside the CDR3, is DTGVSQNPRHKITKRGQNVTFRCDPISEHNRLYWYRQTLGQGPEFLTYFQNEAQLEKSRLLSDRFSAERPKGSFSTLEIQRTEQGDSAMYLCASSLGPSYEQYFGPGTRLTVT.

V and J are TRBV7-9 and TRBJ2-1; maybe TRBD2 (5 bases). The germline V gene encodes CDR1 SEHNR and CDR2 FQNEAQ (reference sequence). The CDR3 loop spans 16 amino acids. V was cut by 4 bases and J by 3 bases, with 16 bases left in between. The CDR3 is CASSSRRGPYYNEQFF. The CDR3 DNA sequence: TGTGCCAGCAGCTCCCGTCGAGGGCCTTACTACAATGAGCAGTTCTTC.

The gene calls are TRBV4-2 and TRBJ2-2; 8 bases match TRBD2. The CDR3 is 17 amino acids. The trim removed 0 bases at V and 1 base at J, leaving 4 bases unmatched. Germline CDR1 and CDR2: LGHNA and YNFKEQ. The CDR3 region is CASSQDRLAGNTGELFF. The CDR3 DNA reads TGTGCCAGCAGCCAAGATCGTCTAGCGGGGAACACCGGGGAGCTGTTTTTT.

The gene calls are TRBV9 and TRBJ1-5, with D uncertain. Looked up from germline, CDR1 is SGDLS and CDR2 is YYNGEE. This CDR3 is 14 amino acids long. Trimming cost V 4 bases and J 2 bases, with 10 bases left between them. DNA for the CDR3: TGTGCCAGCAGCAAGGCAGGTCGCAATCAGCCCCAGCATTTT. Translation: CASSKAGRNQPQHF.

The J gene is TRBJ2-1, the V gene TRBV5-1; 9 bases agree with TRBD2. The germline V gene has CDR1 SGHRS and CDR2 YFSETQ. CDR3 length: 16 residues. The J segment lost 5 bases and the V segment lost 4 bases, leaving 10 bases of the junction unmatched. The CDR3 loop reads CASSLPSGTSNNEQFF. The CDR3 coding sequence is TGCGCCAGCAGCCTACCGTCCGGGACTAGCAACAATGAGCAGTTCTTC.